This TCR beta chain originates from a study of early T cells in non-severe SARS-CoV-2 infection (dated by TCRdb to the early 2020s). In terms of the full investigation: Because TCR sequencing was done on bulk RNA from unsorted whole blood, the alpha and beta chains could not be paired.

V gives up 3 bases and J gives up 2 bases, and the segment between their germline ends measures 12 bases. The CDR3, cysteine through phenylalanine, is 15 amino acids long. Only CDR3 DNA remains: 45 bases, in frame from the first base. CDR1 is given as SGDLS and CDR2 as YYNGEE, both from the germline V gene. The study was a case-control design nested within a healthcare worker cohort in London, UK, with weekly nasopharyngeal swab PCR tests and blood sampling. Healthcare workers were recruited during the week of the UK lockdown, between 23 and 31 March 2020, and followed weekly for up to roughly 15 weeks. Study-level results and caveats: Matching against VDJdb was skewed toward anti-spike CD8 responses, likely underestimated virus-specific expansions, and missed private and CD4 specificities.

In this sample, this clonotype turned up many times. Its antigen has not been determined. Base qualities are not recorded, but no much larger clone differs from it by a single base. Library generation was performed with 5' RACE. Instrument on record: NextSeq 500. In the TCR library protocol, unique molecular identifiers were attached to individual cDNA molecules to correct for PCR bias and sequencing error. TCR alpha and beta chains were both sequenced, and the abundances of alpha and beta sequences in each sample were closely correlated with each other. The authors' analysis ran thus. Decombinator V4 was used to annotate the V gene, J gene and CDR3 of the TCR sequences. TCRs were defined as expanded if a significant change between any two time points was detected under a Poisson model with p below 0.0001. TCR abundances were normalised to the total number of TCRs sequenced per sample and were expressed as counts per million. MAIT TCRs were defined by TRAV1-2 paired with TRAJ12, TRAJ20 or TRAJ33, and iNKT TCRs by TRAV10 paired with TRAJ18. VDJdb, accessed 1 November 2021, was searched for CMV, EBV and SARS-CoV-2 annotated TCRs, excluding TCRs annotated for multiple antigens. TCRdb reworked the public reads: Q25 trimming with fastp, MiXCR clone assembly, productive beta chains retained. Records with the same CDR3 protein are collapsed into one entry carrying the most frequent genes and DNA. The V and J calls were determined by TCRdb, not by the authors. The sample data list about 50,000 distinct CDR3 sequences, and around 8% of these were observed just once. Around 4.4% of the sample is held by the ten biggest clonotypes.

Sequenced input: whole blood. The clonotype comes from an adult who was a healthcare worker with PCR-confirmed SARS-CoV-2 infection or an uninfected control (not recorded which). The chain is made from TRBV9 and TRBJ2-1; the D gene is perhaps TRBD1 or TRBD2, each of them matching over 6 bases. The CDR3 reads CASSAEGGTYNEQFF. The sequenced DNA: TGTGCCAGCAGCGCCGAGGGGGGAACCTACAATGAGCAGTTCTTC.